This entry describes one T cell receptor beta chain. Germline CDR1 reads MDHEN; CDR2 reads SYDVKM. V lost 7 bases and J 2 bases, leaving 12 bases between the germline ends. The CDR3 is 14 amino acids. These data belong to a study of blood T cell repertoires in COVID-19. Study information: Some COVID-19 samples were acute and others convalescent; all came from the United States, Italy and Spain. The analysed material was cDNA or gDNA that came from T cells, B-cell-depleted T cells, or PBMCs.

Original methodology: Quantification of nucleated cells was approximated via reference gene primer amplification. Repertoires were generated with immunoSEQ multiplex PCR, while TCRdb's copy carries only in-frame clones and drops some. V and J calls and clone size are copied from that table; D and trimming were computed from the DNA. The sample has 150,000 or so clones; 75% to 80% are singletons. The sequenced sample was peripheral blood. The genes are TRBV28 and TRBJ1-5; TRBD1 is a possible D gene (5 bases). This TCR derives from a woman in her fifties or sixties with active or convalescent COVID-19. CDR3 bases: TGTGCCAGCAATTTGGGGGGGGGCAATCAGCCCCAGCATTTT. Protein: CASNLGGGNQPQHF.